The table lists the clone carrying this T cell receptor (beta chain) with a few counts. What it recognizes is unknown. All of the isolated RNA was reverse transcribed, so expressed TCRB transcripts were sequenced. Deep immunoSEQ sequencing covered naive, central memory and regulatory T cell samples. Only in-frame clones appear in the TCRdb table, and some are missing; sequencing was by immunoSEQ multiplex PCR. The profile covers approximately 300,000 clones, with 11% appearing a single time and around 0.015% taken by the ten largest. The sample comes from a study of beta chain features in type 1 diabetes. General observations from the study: Type 1 diabetes patients had moderately but significantly shorter TCRB CDR3s in all four CD4+ subsets.

The length of the CDR3 is 16 residues. V shed 5 bases, J shed 2 bases, and the junction held 8 bases outside the gene matches. The germline V gene encodes CDR1 SGHTA and CDR2 FQGNSA. This clonotype originated in a woman between 25 and 40 years old in good health. This chain connects TRBV7-2 to TRBJ2-2, with 7 bases that match TRBD1. Input material: naive CD4+ T cells from blood. The CDR3 nucleotides read TGTGCCAGCAGCCCTAGGGGGACAGCTAACACCGGGGAGCTGTTTTTT. Protein sequence: CASSPRGTANTGELFF.